This paragraph reports one TCR beta chain. The entry originates in a study of blood T cell repertoires in COVID-19. The overall study: Sites across the United States, Italy and Spain contributed samples from acute and convalescent COVID-19. PBMCs, B-cell-depleted T cells, or T cells provided the cDNA or gDNA that made up the material.

Original analysis: Amplified reference gene primers provided the basis for estimating nucleated cell counts. Assay used: immunoSEQ multiplex PCR; TCRdb lists only in-frame clones, some missing. V and J calls and clone size are those listed in that table; D and trimming were worked out from the DNA. The table shows hundreds of thousands of clones, with 80% to 90% occurring only once. It was during active infection that Seattle patients were enrolled and then longitudinally followed. Trimming took 6 bases from V and 8 from J, leaving 13 bases between them. This CDR3 region has 12 residues. Germline V gene sequence: CDR1 MNHEY, CDR2 SVGAGI.

The receptor was derived from a young man with COVID-19, enrolled during active disease. The source material was peripheral blood. V and J are TRBV6-5 and TRBJ1-2; weak D call: TRBD1 (5 bases). The CDR3 sequence: CASRSQGRGYTF. In DNA form, the CDR3 reads TGTGCCAGCAGGTCTCAGGGCAGGGGCTACACCTTC.